The T cell receptor (beta chain) under discussion was sequenced for a study of cytomegalovirus exposure and HLA in healthy donors. V lost 4 bases to trimming and J lost 5 bases; unmatched junction nucleotides: 6. This CDR3 is 14 amino acids long. CDR1 and CDR2 from the germline V gene are SEHNR and FQNEAQ (reference sequence). A word on this clone: Its antigen remains unidentified.

Both 60 Vbeta primers and 13 Jbeta primers went into the PCR. The assay was immunoSEQ multiplex PCR, and TCRdb's table has in-frame clones only and misses some. This table holds some 84,000 clones, around 80% found once. The study, taken as a whole, reports: In a later analysis, V- and J-gene trimming of beta chains associated with a DCLRE1C missense variant, replicated independently. Accurate prediction of most subjects' HLA-A and HLA-B alleles from TCR beta sequences was reported. Among CMV-associated TCR beta chains, most appeared HLA-restricted in a later analysis.

The receptor was isolated from a male donor in good health and CMV-seropositive. Sequencing input: PBMCs. The chain recombines TRBV7-9 with TRBJ1-1; 8 nucleotides match TRBD1. The CDR3 here is CASSSQGAATEAFF. Here the CDR3 DNA reads TGTGCCAGCAGCTCTCAGGGGGCGGCGACTGAAGCTTTCTTT.